This T cell receptor (beta chain) is drawn from a study of cytomegalovirus exposure and HLA in healthy donors. This clone has just one count. Its cognate antigen is unknown. Study outcomes and limitations: The study labeled about 160 TCR beta chains cytomegalovirus-associated. In vitro checks showed that three CMV-associated chains really do target CMV antigens.

This CDR3 contains 16 residues. CDR1 and CDR2 from the germline V gene are SGHRS and YFSETQ. V shed 1 base and J shed 1 base, with 14 bases lying between them. Repertoires were generated with immunoSEQ multiplex PCR, while TCRdb's copy carries only in-frame clones and drops some. The sample has 200,000 to 250,000 clones, over 80% seen once. The V call is TRBV5-1, the J call TRBJ1-1; possible D gene TRBD1, 6 bases. The sequence came from a woman in her twenties or thirties in good health and CMV-seropositive. Sequenced material: PBMCs. The chain's CDR3 is CASSLTFDRRNTEAFF. The DNA for the CDR3 is TGCGCCAGCAGCTTGACTTTCGACAGGAGGAACACTGAAGCTTTCTTT.